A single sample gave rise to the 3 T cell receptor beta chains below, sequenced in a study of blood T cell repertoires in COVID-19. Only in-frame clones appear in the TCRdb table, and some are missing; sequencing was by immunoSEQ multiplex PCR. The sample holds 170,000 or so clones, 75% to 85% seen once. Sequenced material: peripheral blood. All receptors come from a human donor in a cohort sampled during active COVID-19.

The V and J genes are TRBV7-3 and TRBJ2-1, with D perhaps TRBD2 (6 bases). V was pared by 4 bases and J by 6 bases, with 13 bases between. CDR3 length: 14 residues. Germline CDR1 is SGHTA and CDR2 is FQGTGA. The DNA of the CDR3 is TGTGCCAGCAGCTACCCGGGAGTAAGCAATGAGCAGTTCTTC. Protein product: CASSYPGVSNEQFF.

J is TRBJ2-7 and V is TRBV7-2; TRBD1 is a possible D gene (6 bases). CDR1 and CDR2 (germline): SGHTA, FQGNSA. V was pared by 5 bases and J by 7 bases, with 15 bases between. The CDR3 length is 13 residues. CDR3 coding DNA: TGTGCCAGCAGCCCTTGGACAGCTGGAGAGCAGTACTTC. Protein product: CASSPWTAGEQYF.

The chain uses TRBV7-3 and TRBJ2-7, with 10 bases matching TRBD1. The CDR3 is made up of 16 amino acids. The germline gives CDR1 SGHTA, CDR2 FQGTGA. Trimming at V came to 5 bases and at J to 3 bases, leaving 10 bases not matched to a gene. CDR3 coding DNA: TGTGCCAGCAGCCTACACGGGGACAGGGGTTTCTACGAGCAGTACTTC. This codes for CASSLHGDRGFYEQYF.